A single sample gave rise to the 28 T cell receptor beta chains below, sequenced in a study of shared clonotypes between healthy human individuals. The protocol was immunoSEQ multiplex PCR, while the TCRdb copy is restricted to in-frame clones and leaves out a portion. The top ten clones hold approximately 12% of a sample with a few hundred thousand clones, around 79% of them seen once. Sequencing used PBMCs. All receptors come from a woman aged 40-49 years in good health. Some clones in this sample may be carry-over from other donors' samples.

V usage is TRBV2 and J usage is TRBJ2-3, with D unresolved. Germline-derived CDR1 and CDR2 are SNHLY and FYNNEI. This CDR3 contains 12 residues. Trimming stripped 5 bases from V and 2 bases from J, with 5 bases between. Written as DNA, the CDR3 is TGTGCCAGCAGTCAAGACACAGATACGCAGTATTTT. Translation gives CASSQDTDTQYF. Looking up the rest from reference TRBV2 and TRBJ2-3 gives the full variable domain: EPEVTQTPSHQVTQMGQEVILRCVPISNHLYFYWYRQILGQKVEFLVSFYNNEISEKSEIFDDQFSVERPDGSNFTLKIRSTKLEDSAMYFCASSQDTDTQYFGPGTRLTVL.

The chain combines TRBV5-4 with TRBJ2-5; TRBD2 matches 11 bases. V was pared by 5 bases and J by 5 bases, with 11 bases of the junction left unmatched. The CDR3 extends over 16 amino acids. Germline loops: CDR1 SGHNT, CDR2 YYREEE (reference sequence). CDR3 region: CASRSISGRAGETQYF. The CDR3 DNA reads TGTGCCAGCAGATCAATTAGCGGGAGGGCCGGTGAGACCCAGTACTTC. The whole variable domain, remainder taken from reference TRBV5-4 and TRBJ2-5, is ETGVTQSPTHLIKTRGQQVTLRCSSQSGHNTVSWYQQALGQGPQFIFQYYREEENGRGNFPPRFSGLQFPNYSSELNVNALELDDSALYLCASRSISGRAGETQYFGPGTRLLVL.

Only one count was recorded for this clone. This chain joins TRBV7-6 and TRBJ2-7; TRBD2 matches at 8 bases. Germline values: CDR1 SGHVS, CDR2 FNYEAQ. The length of the CDR3 is 13 residues. J was trimmed by 5 bases and V by 4 bases; bases with no gene match: 4. CDR3 bases: TGTGCCAGCAGCTCTGTAGCGGGACACGAGCAGTACTTC. Its protein product is CASSSVAGHEQYF.

The rearrangement joins TRBV4-2 to TRBJ2-7; D uncertain. The length of the CDR3 is 13 residues. Trimming left V 4 bases short and J 4 bases short, with 11 bases between. Germline assignment: CDR1 LGHNA and CDR2 YNFKEQ. The CDR3 is CASSPDLKYEQYF. CDR3 DNA: TGTGCCAGCAGCCCGGACCTTAAATACGAGCAGTACTTC.

In regard to this clone: Other DNA sequences in this specimen translate into the identical CDR3. The chain links TRBV5-1 to TRBJ1-2; 9 bases map to TRBD1. The CDR3 consists of 13 residues. The junction had 3 bases not matched to a gene; V was cut back by 4 bases and J by 5 bases. Germline V gene lookup returns CDR1 SGHRS and CDR2 YFSETQ. The DNA of the CDR3 is TGCGCCAGCAGCATCGGGACAGGGTATGGCTACACCTTC. Its protein product is CASSIGTGYGYTF.

This chain uses TRBV7-8 with TRBJ1-3; D not certain. Germline V CDR1 and CDR2: SGHVS, FQNEAQ. The CDR3 has 16 amino acids. Trimming removed 5 bases at V and 0 bases at J, with 14 bases between. The DNA of the CDR3 is TGTGCCAGCAGCCCTTTTTCCAGCCTCTCTGGAAACACCATATATTTT. Translated, it gives CASSPFSSLSGNTIYF.

The V call is TRBV4-2, the J call TRBJ2-7; TRBD2 matches 8 bases. The CDR3 extends over 15 amino acids. Germline CDR1 and CDR2: LGHNA and YNFKEQ. V trimming: 3 bases; J trimming: 3 bases; junction bases outside the gene matches: 7. The CDR3 DNA reads as TGTGCCAGCAGCCACCAAGCGGGAGAAGTCTACGAGCAGTACTTC. Its translation is CASSHQAGEVYEQYF.

Notes on this clone: A far larger clone is just one base off, so this is likely a read error. The chain joins TRBV10-3 to TRBJ2-1; tentative D call: TRBD2 (5 bases). The length of the CDR3 is 14 residues. Germline values: CDR1 ENHRY, CDR2 SYGVKD. The CDR3 nucleotides read TGTGCCACCAGTGAAGGGAGCTCCTACAATGAGCAGTTCTTC. Translated: CATSEGSSYNEQFF.

The gene calls are TRBV6-6 and TRBJ2-1; 9 bases are a match to TRBD2. This CDR3 has 16 residues. Germline V gene sequence: CDR1 MNHNY, CDR2 SVGAGI (reference sequence). V was pared by 4 bases and J by 3 bases, with 7 bases of the junction left unmatched. The CDR3 loop is CASSSWREGNYNEQFF. In DNA, the CDR3 is TGTGCCAGCAGTTCCTGGCGGGAGGGCAACTACAATGAGCAGTTCTTC.

The chain joins TRBV25-1 to TRBJ2-5; maybe TRBD2 (6 bases). Germline CDR1 MGHDK, CDR2 SYGVNS. Trimming cost V 0 bases and J 1 base, with 15 bases left between them. The CDR3 sequence is 17 residues long. The CDR3 here is CASSEYGGSGPQETQYF. CDR3 nucleotide sequence: TGTGCCAGCAGTGAATATGGGGGGAGCGGGCCCCAAGAGACCCAGTACTTC. The full variable domain, in which reference TRBV25-1 and TRBJ2-5 provide the parts outside the CDR3, is EADIYQTPRYLVIGTGKKITLECSQTMGHDKMYWYQQDPGMELHLIHYSYGVNSTEKGDLSSESTVSRIRTEHFPLTLESARPSHTSQYLCASSEYGGSGPQETQYFGPGTRLLVL.

The chain couples TRBV6-1 to TRBJ1-1, with D unclear. The CDR3 totals 12 residues. Germline V CDR1 and CDR2: MNHNS, SASEGT. Trimming left V 5 bases short and J 5 bases short, with 9 bases between. The CDR3 region is CASSYRWTEAFF. As DNA, the CDR3 is TGTGCCAGCAGTTATAGGTGGACTGAAGCTTTCTTT.

This clone was found a few times. The chain uses TRBV27 and TRBJ2-1, with TRBD2 identical over 7 bases. CDR1 is MNHEY and CDR2 is SMNVEV in the germline V gene (reference sequence). J lost 4 bases, V lost 6 bases, and 12 bases had no gene match. There are 16 residues in the CDR3. CDR3 bases: TGTGCCAGCAGCCCTAGACTAGCCCGACGATACAATGAGCAGTTCTTC. Encoded protein: CASSPRLARRYNEQFF.

CDR3 in DNA: TGTGCCATCAGTGAGTCTGGCCGGCAGAATTCACCCCTCCACTTT. This sequence encodes CAISESGRQNSPLHF. This chain links TRBV10-3 with TRBJ1-6, with unresolved D. V was trimmed by 0 bases and J by 7 bases, leaving 10 bases between them. CDR3 length: 15 amino acids. The germline CDR1 and CDR2 sequences are ENHRY and SYGVKD.

This chain joins TRBV19 and TRBJ2-5, with TRBD2 matching over 11 bases. This CDR3 region has 15 residues. Germline loops: CDR1 LNHDA, CDR2 SQIVND (reference sequence). The J segment lost 5 bases and the V segment lost 6 bases, leaving 8 bases of the junction unmatched. The CDR3 is CASSLAGGPGETQYF. DNA for the CDR3: TGTGCCAGTAGCTTAGCGGGAGGGCCTGGGGAGACCCAGTACTTC.

The rearrangement joins TRBV19 to TRBJ2-2; D is undetermined. The ends were cut back, 4 bases at V and 4 bases at J, with 16 bases in the middle. The CDR3 spans 16 residues. Germline-derived CDR1 and CDR2 are LNHDA and SQIVND (reference sequence). Here the CDR3 reads CASSRVLGPGTGELFF. In nucleotides, the CDR3 is TGTGCCAGTAGTAGAGTATTAGGGCCAGGCACCGGGGAGCTGTTTTTT. The complete variable domain, with remaining parts taken from reference TRBV19 and TRBJ2-2, reads DGGITQSPKYLFRKEGQNVTLSCEQNLNHDAMYWYRQDPGQGLRLIYYSQIVNDFQKGDIAEGYSVSREKKESFPLTVTSAQKNPTAFYLCASSRVLGPGTGELFFGEGSRLTVL.

Comments on this clone: The same CDR3 is also encoded by other DNA sequences in this sample. V and J are TRBV6-6 and TRBJ2-1; weak D call: TRBD1 (5 bases). Germline lookup yields CDR1 MNHNY and CDR2 SVGAGI (reference sequence). Trimming stripped 6 bases from V and 5 bases from J, with 11 bases between. The CDR3 runs 13 residues. The CDR3 bases are TGTGCCAGCAGCCGAACCAGGGACAATGAGCAGTTCTTC. Protein: CASSRTRDNEQFF.

Only a few counts were recorded for this clone. A much bigger clone sits one base away, suggesting this may be a read error. Other DNA sequences of this sample code for an identical CDR3. The V gene is TRBV7-9, the J gene TRBJ2-6, with D hard to call. Germline lookup yields CDR1 SEHNR and CDR2 FQNEAQ (reference sequence). The V and J ends lost 5 bases and 0 bases respectively, with 11 bases between them. This CDR3 has 16 amino acids. The CDR3 here is CASSPPVYSGANVLTF. The DNA of the CDR3 is TGTGCCAGCAGCCCTCCGGTCTACTCTGGGGCCAACGTCCTGACTTTC.

V gene TRBV7-3 combines with J gene TRBJ2-3, with 9 bases aligning to TRBD2. The CDR3 loop spans 18 amino acids. Germline CDR1 and CDR2: SGHTA and FQGTGA. V trimming: 2 bases; J trimming: 2 bases; junction bases outside the gene matches: 11. In nucleotides, the CDR3 is TGTGCCAGCAGCTTAGGAAGGTGGCTAGCGGGATACACAGATACGCAGTATTTT. It translates to CASSLGRWLAGYTDTQYF.

The V gene is TRBV6-5, the J gene TRBJ2-7, with TRBD1 identical over 7 bases. The CDR3 has 13 amino acids. V lost 7 bases and J lost 2; bases outside the gene matches: 5. The V gene's germline CDR1 is MNHEY and CDR2 SVGAGI. The CDR3, as DNA: TGTGCCAGCACTGGGACAGCGACCTACGAGCAGTACTTC. As protein: CASTGTATYEQYF.

The rearrangement links TRBV15 to TRBJ1-2, with no clear D. CDR3 length equals 16 residues. Germline V gives CDR1 LNHNV, CDR2 YYDKDF (reference sequence). Trimming took off 2 bases at V and 0 bases at J, with 13 bases between the two ends. CDR3: CATSRPHGFSNYGYTF. The CDR3, as DNA: TGTGCCACCAGCAGACCCCATGGGTTTTCTAACTATGGCTACACCTTC.

The V call is TRBV5-1, the J call TRBJ2-5; TRBD2 aligns across 7 bases. The assigned J gene may be wrong: the sequence end matches TRBJ2-7 better. Germline CDR1 is SGHRS and CDR2 is YFSETQ. The CDR3 has 15 residues. The CDR3 loop reads CASSLGAAGTGEQYF. Written as DNA, the CDR3 is TGCGCCAGCAGCTTGGGGGCAGCGGGAACCGGCGAGCAGTACTTC.

V usage is TRBV18 and J usage is TRBJ1-6, with TRBD1 identical over 7 bases. Germline V lookup: CDR1 KGHSH, CDR2 LQKENI. This CDR3 comprises 13 residues. With V trimmed by 2 bases and J by 10 bases, 2 bases remained unmatched. Here the CDR3 DNA reads TGTGCCAGCTCACCAGGACAGGCATCACCCCTCCACTTT. Translating gives CASSPGQASPLHF.

The table lists this clone with a count of one. The gene calls are TRBV6-9 and TRBJ2-4; maybe TRBD2 (5 bases). V lost 6 bases to trimming and J lost 8 bases, with 14 bases between them. The CDR3 extends over 13 amino acids. Germline loops: CDR1 MNHGY, CDR2 SVAAGI. CDR3 residues: CASSQDRRDIQYF. CDR3 in DNA: TGTGCCAGCAGCCAAGACCGGCGGGACATTCAGTACTTC.

The V and J genes are TRBV6-5 and TRBJ2-3; tentative D call: TRBD2 (5 bases). This CDR3 region has 13 residues. Looked up from germline, CDR1 is MNHEY and CDR2 is SVGAGI. Trimming left V 10 bases short and J 0 bases short, with 11 bases between. This CDR3 is CAISRGSTDTQYF. The CDR3 bases are TGTGCCATCAGCCGGGGTAGCACAGATACGCAGTATTTT.

This chain uses TRBV6-4 with TRBJ2-1, with 12 positions matching TRBD2. With 5 bases clipped from V and 3 bases from J, the junction kept 2 bases outside the gene matches. The CDR3 runs to 15 residues. From germline, CDR1 is MRHNA and CDR2 SNTAGT. CDR3 sequence reads: CASSWTSGIYNEQFF. The CDR3 DNA sequence: TGTGCCAGCAGTTGGACTAGCGGGATCTACAATGAGCAGTTCTTC.

The CDR3 bases are TGTGCCAGCAGTGAGGCGGGAGGGCTTGACACCGGGGAGCTGTTTTTT. This codes for CASSEAGGLDTGELFF. The chain links TRBV27 to TRBJ2-2, with 9 bases matching TRBD2. Trimming took 5 bases from V and 3 from J; bases not matched to a gene: 7. The CDR3 is 16 amino acids. Germline CDR1 MNHEY, CDR2 SMNVEV (reference sequence).

The chain is built from TRBV5-1 and TRBJ1-6; D not resolved. The CDR3 extends over 15 amino acids. The germline V gene encodes CDR1 SGHRS and CDR2 YFSETQ. Trimming pared 2 bases from V and 8 bases from J, leaving 14 bases between. CDR3 coding DNA: TGCGCCAGCAGCTTTGGTAACGGGTTAGATTCACCCCTCCACTTT. Encoded protein: CASSFGNGLDSPLHF.

The rearrangement joins TRBV4-1 to TRBJ2-2, with D possibly being TRBD2 (6 bases). Looked up from germline, CDR1 is MGHRA and CDR2 is YSYEKL. The V gene lost 0 bases and the J gene lost 6 bases, with 11 bases spanning the gap. The CDR3 is 15 residues long. The CDR3 loop is CASSQDWRDAGELFF. CDR3 coding DNA: TGCGCCAGCAGCCAAGATTGGCGGGACGCCGGGGAGCTGTTTTTT.